The clone carrying this TCR beta chain was seen once. The PCR was carried out with 60 Vbeta primers and 13 Jbeta primers. The repertoire was sequenced with immunoSEQ multiplex PCR; TCRdb's copy has only in-frame clones and lacks some. The sample gives 90,000 to 100,000 clones, 65% to 85% of which show up once; approximately 2% is in the top ten. This entry comes from a study of cytomegalovirus exposure and HLA in healthy donors. V dropped 0 bases and J dropped 8 bases, with 13 bases sitting between them. The CDR3 length is 14 residues. Germline V gene data show CDR1 as LNHNV and CDR2 as YYDKDF (reference sequence).

The source material was PBMCs. This TCR came from a man aged 18 to 35 in good health and CMV-seronegative. This chain uses TRBV15 with TRBJ1-2; no reliable D call. The CDR3 DNA sequence: TGTGCCACCAGCAGAGATTACCGGGCGGGGGGCTACACCTTC. Protein sequence: CATSRDYRAGGYTF.